These 21 T cell receptor beta chains share one sample of origin, sequenced in a study of blood T cell repertoires in COVID-19. TCRdb's table, derived via immunoSEQ multiplex PCR, lists solely in-frame clones and lacks some. The data hold 140,000 or so clones, with roughly 79% observed a single time. Sequencing was carried out using peripheral blood. The receptors were gathered from a woman aged 60 to 75 with acute or convalescent COVID-19.

This chain connects TRBV7-9 to TRBJ2-1, with 8 bases identical to TRBD1. Germline V gene data show CDR1 as SEHNR and CDR2 as FQNEAQ (reference sequence). Losses at the gene ends were 3 bases for V and 6 bases for J; bases not matched to a gene: 10. This CDR3 spans 16 amino acids. CDR3 region: CASSFFRDRRTNEQFF. DNA for the CDR3: TGTGCCAGCAGCTTTTTTCGGGACAGGAGAACCAATGAGCAGTTCTTC.

The chain couples TRBV7-3 to TRBJ2-1; 10 bases are shared with TRBD2. Germline lookup yields CDR1 SGHTA and CDR2 FQGTGA. J gave up 8 bases and V 2 bases, and 6 bases lay outside the gene matches. The CDR3 consists of 15 residues. The CDR3 DNA sequence: TGTGCCAGCAGCTTATTGGCTAGCGGGAGTGATGAGCAGTTCTTC. This codes for CASSLLASGSDEQFF.

The V call is TRBV19, the J call TRBJ2-7; weak D call: TRBD1 (6 bases). The CDR3 extends over 14 amino acids. Trimming cost V 4 bases and J 1 base, with 11 bases left between them. CDR1 and CDR2 from the germline V gene are LNHDA and SQIVND (reference sequence). The CDR3 DNA follows: TGTGCCAGTAGTAAGGCGGACAGTTCCTACGAGCAGTACTTC. Protein product: CASSKADSSYEQYF.

This rearrangement joins TRBV9 to TRBJ1-6; D unclear. Germline V gene data show CDR1 as SGDLS and CDR2 as YYNGEE. Trimming shortened V by 1 base and J by 9 bases, and 8 bases separated the two germline ends. The CDR3 is 13 residues long. This CDR3 is CASSVNPSSPLHF. The CDR3 bases are TGTGCCAGCAGCGTAAACCCGAGTTCACCCCTCCACTTT. The complete variable domain, with remaining parts taken from reference TRBV9 and TRBJ1-6, reads DSGVTQTPKHLITATGQRVTLRCSPRSGDLSVYWYQQSLDQGLQFLIQYYNGEERAKGNILERFSAQQFPDLHSELNLSSLELGDSALYFCASSVNPSSPLHFGNGTRLTVT.

This sequence joins TRBV3-1 (or the pseudogene TRBV3-2) and TRBJ2-7; 9 nucleotides align to TRBD2. CDR3 length: 15 residues. The V and J ends lost 3 bases and 3 bases, in that order; junction bases with no gene match: 6. CDR1 is LGHDT, CDR2 YNNKEL, per germline (reference sequence). CDR3 amino acids: CASSHSSGRSYEQYF. CDR3 nucleotides: TGTGCCAGCAGCCACAGTAGCGGGAGAAGCTACGAGCAGTACTTC.

The J gene is TRBJ1-1, the V gene TRBV15; 7 bases align to TRBD1. CDR1 is LNHNV, CDR2 YYDKDF, per germline (reference sequence). This CDR3 is built from 15 residues. Trimming removed 2 bases from V and 3 bases from J; junction bases left unmatched: 6. The CDR3 sequence: CATSRPNRGYTEAFF. CDR3 bases: TGTGCCACCAGCAGACCGAACAGGGGTTACACTGAAGCTTTCTTT.

This clone has a handful of counts. This sequence joins TRBV21-1 and TRBJ1-2; TRBD1 is the table's D call, not checked against the DNA. TRBV21-1 is a pseudogene. This CDR3 region has 18 residues. In nucleotides, the CDR3 is TGTGCCAGCAGCAAGCAAAGGGGTAATAGGCAGTATGTCTATGGCTACACCTTC. Translation: CASSKQRGNRQYVYGYTF.

The rearrangement uses TRBV10-1 and TRBJ2-2; D may be TRBD2 (6 bases). V gave up 7 bases and J gave up 4 bases, with 13 bases separating them. Germline V CDR1 and CDR2: WNHNN, SYGVQD (reference sequence). The CDR3 length is 14 residues. The CDR3, as DNA: TGCGCCAGCACGCCGGGAGCGGGCACCGGGGAGCTGTTTTTT. Translating gives CASTPGAGTGELFF.

This clone was seen just once. The V gene is TRBV7-8, the J gene TRBJ2-7; the match to TRBD2 covers 11 bases. With 4 bases clipped from V and 2 bases from J, the junction kept 4 bases outside the gene matches. Germline CDR1 reads SGHVS; CDR2 reads FQNEAQ. The CDR3 is 15 amino acids. The DNA for the CDR3 is TGTGCCAGCAGCTACCGGACTAGCGGGCCCTACGAGCAGTACTTC. Translated, it gives CASSYRTSGPYEQYF.

This clone was detected only once. The V and J genes are TRBV28 and TRBJ2-7; D is perhaps TRBD1 (5 bases). CDR1 and CDR2 from the germline V gene are MDHEN and SYDVKM. This CDR3 spans 11 amino acids. V shed 6 bases and J shed 2 bases, with 5 bases lying between them. In nucleotides, the CDR3 is TGTGCCAGCAGAGGGGCCTACGAGCAGTACTTC. This translates into CASRGAYEQYF.

V usage is TRBV27 and J usage is TRBJ2-7; the D is unclear. CDR1 and CDR2 from the germline V gene are MNHEY and SMNVEV (reference sequence). Trimming cost V 5 bases and J 0 bases, with 8 bases left between them. The CDR3 consists of 13 residues. CDR3 nucleotides: TGTGCCAGCAGTATTTATAACTCCTACGAGCAGTACTTC. This gives the protein CASSIYNSYEQYF.

The chain recombines TRBV3-1 (or the pseudogene TRBV3-2) with TRBJ2-2, with 12 bases lining up with TRBD2. CDR1 LGHDT and CDR2 YNNKEL come from the germline V gene (reference sequence). After removal of 4 bases from V and 7 bases from J, the junction contained 4 bases not matched to a gene. The CDR3 has 15 amino acids. The CDR3 here is CASSPSGRAGGELFF. As DNA, the CDR3 is TGTGCCAGCAGCCCTAGCGGGAGGGCTGGCGGGGAGCTGTTTTTT.

The genes are TRBV29-1 and TRBJ1-1; 9 bases map to TRBD1. The CDR3 covers 12 residues. V gave up 6 bases and J gave up 7 bases; unmatched junction bases: 6. Germline V gives CDR1 SQVTM, CDR2 ANQGSEA. In DNA form, the CDR3 reads TGCAGCGTGGAGGACAGGGGAGTTGAAGCTTTCTTT. It encodes CSVEDRGVEAFF. Full variable domain (remainder filled in from reference TRBV29-1 and TRBJ1-1): SAVISQKPSRDICQRGTSLTIQCQVDSQVTMMFWYRQQPGQSLTLIATANQGSEATYESGFVIDKFPISRPNLTFSTLTVSNMSPEDSSIYLCSVEDRGVEAFFGQGTRLTVV.

The CDR3 protein is CASSLGGPGPQQYF. CDR3 nucleotide sequence: TGTGCCAGCAGCTTGGGAGGGCCAGGACCCCAGCAGTACTTC. The chain has TRBV5-4 and TRBJ2-7; D perhaps matches TRBD2 (5 bases). The CDR3 extends over 14 amino acids. CDR1 is SGHNT, CDR2 YYREEE, per germline (reference sequence). The V end lost 0 bases, the J end lost 8 bases, and 15 bases lay between the germline ends.

This clone has a handful of counts. The CDR3 DNA reads as TGTGCCAGTACCGCCCTACAGCTCTCTGGGGCCAACGTCCTGACTTTC. Protein: CASTALQLSGANVLTF. The chain links TRBV19 to TRBJ2-6; D ambiguous. This CDR3 comprises 16 residues. Trimming took 7 bases from V and 0 from J, leaving 13 bases between them. Germline V lookup: CDR1 LNHDA, CDR2 SQIVND (reference sequence). Using reference TRBV19 and TRBJ2-6 for the parts outside the CDR3, the full variable domain is DGGITQSPKYLFRKEGQNVTLSCEQNLNHDAMYWYRQDPGQGLRLIYYSQIVNDFQKGDIAEGYSVSREKKESFPLTVTSAQKNPTAFYLCASTALQLSGANVLTFGAGSRLTVL.

The chain combines TRBV28 with TRBJ1-1; D possibly corresponds to TRBD1 (6 bases). The CDR3 loop spans 16 amino acids. Between the trimmed V and J ends, which lost 4 bases and 3 bases, there was a span of 18 bases. The germline CDR1 and CDR2 sequences are MDHEN and SYDVKM. The CDR3 is CASSSPQTGRDTEAFF. DNA for the CDR3: TGTGCCAGCAGTTCCCCCCAAACAGGGAGGGACACTGAAGCTTTCTTT.

This chain links TRBV28 with TRBJ2-7; perhaps TRBD1 as D (6 bases). CDR1 is MDHEN and CDR2 is SYDVKM in the germline V gene. This CDR3 is 14 amino acids long. V lost 10 bases to trimming and J lost 3 bases, with 19 bases between them. The CDR3 DNA reads TGTGCCACTGCAGGGGCAGGAAAGTTCTACGAGCAGTACTTC. This encodes CATAGAGKFYEQYF.

The chain employs TRBV4-1 and TRBJ1-6, with D perhaps matching TRBD1 (5 bases). V shed 4 bases and J shed 0 bases, with 13 bases lying between them. The CDR3 has 17 residues. Germline CDR1 MGHRA, CDR2 YSYEKL. The CDR3 spells CASSLRGEGSYNSPLHF. DNA for the CDR3: TGCGCCAGCAGCCTCCGGGGGGAAGGCTCCTATAATTCACCCCTCCACTTT.

The chain recombines TRBV5-1 with TRBJ2-7; TRBD2 is a possible D gene (6 bases). CDR1 is SGHRS and CDR2 is YFSETQ in the germline V gene. There are 13 residues in the CDR3. The V gene lost 4 bases and the J gene lost 2 bases, with 10 bases spanning the gap. This CDR3 is CASSPTSTYEQYF. CDR3 in DNA: TGCGCCAGCAGCCCAACTAGCACCTACGAGCAGTACTTC.

The chain joins TRBV7-8 to TRBJ2-1; TRBD1 might be the D (6 bases). CDR1 is SGHVS and CDR2 is FQNEAQ in the germline V gene. Deletions cut 1 base from V and 16 bases from J, with 11 bases between. The CDR3 sequence is 11 residues long. The CDR3 coding sequence is TGTGCCAGCAGCTTAGGAACAGGGAAATTCTTC. It yields the protein CASSLGTGKFF.

This chain uses TRBV5-4 with TRBJ2-3, with TRBD2 identical over 11 bases. Germline CDR1 reads SGHNT; CDR2 reads YYREEE (reference sequence). The trim removed 4 bases at V and 5 bases at J, leaving 6 bases unmatched. This CDR3 is 15 amino acids long. CDR3 sequence (DNA): TGTGCCAGCAGCCACACTAGCGGGAGAGGAGATACGCAGTATTTT. Amino acid sequence: CASSHTSGRGDTQYF.